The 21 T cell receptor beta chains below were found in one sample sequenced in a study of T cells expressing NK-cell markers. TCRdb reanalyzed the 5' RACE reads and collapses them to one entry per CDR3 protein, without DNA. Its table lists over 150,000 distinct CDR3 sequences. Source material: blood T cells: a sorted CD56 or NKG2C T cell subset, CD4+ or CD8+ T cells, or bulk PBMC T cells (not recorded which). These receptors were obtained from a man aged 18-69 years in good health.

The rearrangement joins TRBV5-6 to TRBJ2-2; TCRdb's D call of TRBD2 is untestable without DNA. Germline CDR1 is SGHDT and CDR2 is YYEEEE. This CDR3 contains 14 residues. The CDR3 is CASSTGLLTGELFF.

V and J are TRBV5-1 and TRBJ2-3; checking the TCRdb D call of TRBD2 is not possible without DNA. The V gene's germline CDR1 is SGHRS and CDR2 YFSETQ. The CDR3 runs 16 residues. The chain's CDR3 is CASSRLGLESTDTQYF.

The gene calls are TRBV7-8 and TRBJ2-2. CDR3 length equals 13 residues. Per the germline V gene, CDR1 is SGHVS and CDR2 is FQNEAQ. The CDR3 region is CASTVLFAGELFF.

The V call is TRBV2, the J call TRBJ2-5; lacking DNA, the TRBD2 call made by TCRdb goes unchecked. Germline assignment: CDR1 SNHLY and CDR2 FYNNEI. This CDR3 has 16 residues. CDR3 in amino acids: CASSEQERGIQETQYF.

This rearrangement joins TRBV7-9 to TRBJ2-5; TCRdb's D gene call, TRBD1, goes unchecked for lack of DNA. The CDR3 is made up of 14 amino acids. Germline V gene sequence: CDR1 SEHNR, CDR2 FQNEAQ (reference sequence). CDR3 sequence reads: CASSTMTGLQTQYF.

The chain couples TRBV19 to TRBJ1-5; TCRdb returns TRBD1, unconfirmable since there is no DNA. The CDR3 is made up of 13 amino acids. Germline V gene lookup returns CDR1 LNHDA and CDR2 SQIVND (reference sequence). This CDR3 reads CASSTTGDQPQHF.

The CDR3 sequence is CASRPGQGAEKLFF. The chain couples TRBV7-9 to TRBJ1-4; there is no DNA to check the TCRdb D call of TRBD1. CDR1 SEHNR and CDR2 FQNEAQ come from the germline V gene (reference sequence). This CDR3 has 14 amino acids. Filled out from reference TRBV7-9 and TRBJ1-4, the complete variable domain reads DTGVSQNPRHKITKRGQNVTFRCDPISEHNRLYWYRQTLGQGPEFLTYFQNEAQLEKSRLLSDRFSAERPKGSFSTLEIQRTEQGDSAMYLCASRPGQGAEKLFFGSGTQLSVL.

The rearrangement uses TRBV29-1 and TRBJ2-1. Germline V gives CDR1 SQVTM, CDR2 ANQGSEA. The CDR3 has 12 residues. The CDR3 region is CSVLAAYNEQFF.

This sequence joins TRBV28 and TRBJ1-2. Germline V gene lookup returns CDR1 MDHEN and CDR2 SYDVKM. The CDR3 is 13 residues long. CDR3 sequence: CASRRAVQGGYTF.

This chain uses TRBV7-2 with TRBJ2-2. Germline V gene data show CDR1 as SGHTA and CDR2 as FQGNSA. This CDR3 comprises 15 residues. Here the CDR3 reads CASSNLDKNTGELFF.

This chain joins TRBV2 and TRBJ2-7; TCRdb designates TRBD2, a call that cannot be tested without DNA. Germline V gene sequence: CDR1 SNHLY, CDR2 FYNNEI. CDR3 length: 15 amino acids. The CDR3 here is CASSDPSGGSYEQYF.

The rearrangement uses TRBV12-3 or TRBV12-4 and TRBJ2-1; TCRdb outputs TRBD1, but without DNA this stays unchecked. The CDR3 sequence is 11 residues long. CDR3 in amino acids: CASSMAGGQFF.

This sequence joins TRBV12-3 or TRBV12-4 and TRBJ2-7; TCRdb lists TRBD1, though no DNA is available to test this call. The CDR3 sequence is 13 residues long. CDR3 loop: CASGTGGSPEQYF.

CDR3 protein: CASSLGGGYEQYF. The V and J genes are TRBV7-8 and TRBJ2-7; TCRdb selects TRBD1, and the lack of DNA leaves this call unchecked. In germline, CDR1 is SGHVS, CDR2 FQNEAQ. The CDR3 runs to 13 residues.

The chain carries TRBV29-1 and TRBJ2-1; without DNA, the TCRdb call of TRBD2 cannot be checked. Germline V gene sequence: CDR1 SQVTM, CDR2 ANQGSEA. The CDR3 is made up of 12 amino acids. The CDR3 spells CSVEARVAEQFF.

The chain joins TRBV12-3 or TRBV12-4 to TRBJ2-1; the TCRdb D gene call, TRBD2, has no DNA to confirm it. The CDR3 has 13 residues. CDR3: CASSLASSGEQFF.

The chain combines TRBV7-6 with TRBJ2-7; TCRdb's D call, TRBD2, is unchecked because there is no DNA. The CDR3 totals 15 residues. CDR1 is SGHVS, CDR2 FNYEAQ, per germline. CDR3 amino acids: CASSLASGGAYEQYF.

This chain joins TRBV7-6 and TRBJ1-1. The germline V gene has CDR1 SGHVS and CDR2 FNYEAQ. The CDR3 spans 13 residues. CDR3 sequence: CASSLSGSTEAFF.

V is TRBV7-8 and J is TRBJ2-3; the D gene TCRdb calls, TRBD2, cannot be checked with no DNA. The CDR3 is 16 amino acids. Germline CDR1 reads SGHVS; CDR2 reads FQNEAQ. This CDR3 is CASSPSRTISTDTQYF.

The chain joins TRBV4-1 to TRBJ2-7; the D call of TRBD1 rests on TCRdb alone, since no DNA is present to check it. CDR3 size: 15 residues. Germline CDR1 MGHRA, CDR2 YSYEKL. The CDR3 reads CASSQDTGLGYEQYF.

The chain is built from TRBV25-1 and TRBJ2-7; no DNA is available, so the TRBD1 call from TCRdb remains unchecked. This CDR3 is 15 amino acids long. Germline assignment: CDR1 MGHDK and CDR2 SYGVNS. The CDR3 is CASSKPTTGAYEQYF.